This TCR beta chain derives from a study of T-cell reconstitution after alpha-beta-depleted transplantation in children. Germline-derived CDR1 and CDR2 are ENHRY and SYGVKD. After removal of 6 bases from V and 5 bases from J, the junction contained 8 bases not matched to a gene. The CDR3 covers 15 residues. The authors prepared the TCRbeta library with unique molecular identifiers. TCRdb redid the calling of the PCR reads with MiXCR, one entry per CDR3 protein. The sample records roughly 610,000 distinct CDR3 sequences, roughly a tenth being singletons. The TCR sequence derives from a human donor who donated a stem cell graft to a child with acute myeloid leukemia. The sample here was PBMCs from the stem cell graft donor, taken from the stem cell graft. This chain joins TRBV10-3 and TRBJ2-5; the match to TRBD2 covers 11 bases. The CDR3 nucleotides are TGTGCCATCAGCCAACTAGCGGGAGTTACCGAGACCCAGTACTTC. Protein sequence: CAISQLAGVTETQYF.